Listed below are T cell receptor beta chains from one sample, sequenced in a study of beta chain features in type 1 diabetes. Repertoires were generated with immunoSEQ multiplex PCR, while TCRdb's copy carries only in-frame clones and drops some. The table has under 300,000 clones, about 15% seen once. Sequencing was carried out using naive CD4+ T cells from blood. These receptors were taken from a young man with type 1 diabetes. Each CDR3 is given without its conserved first and last residue.

TRBV19	TRBJ2-2	ASSLTSLGAGELF
TRBV5-8	TRBJ2-3	ASSALAGGADTQY
TRBV5-1	TRBJ2-2	ASSLVATNTGELF
TRBV2	TRBJ2-5	ASRRDRGQETQY
TRBV29-1	TRBJ1-1	SARGRTGKTEAF
TRBV5-4	TRBJ2-7	ASSFAGLAGAEQY
TRBV19	TRBJ2-5	ASSGQGRRGETQY
TRBV14	TRBJ2-5	ASSPTGVGETQY
TRBV6-5	TRBJ2-1	ASTDSGAIYNEQF
TRBV5-4	TRBJ2-7	ASSPAGQGYEQY
TRBV27	TRBJ2-1	ASSPDYNEQF
TRBV6-5	TRBJ2-5	ASRSSGGEQETQY
TRBV2	TRBJ1-1	ASTGALSAGTEAF
TRBV27	TRBJ2-5	ASSWGTGGETQY
TRBV29-1	TRBJ1-2	SGQGNYGYT
TRBV5-8	TRBJ1-2	ASTTTGSGGYT
TRBV6-1	TRBJ2-7	ASSDLTGGRYEQY
TRBV4-1	TRBJ1-2	ASSHGGQTLYGYT
TRBV30	TRBJ2-1	AWSLRLANEQF
TRBV5-4	TRBJ2-5	ASSLEAGRAQETQY
TRBV5-4	TRBJ2-1	ASPGGDNEQF
TRBV5-1	TRBJ2-1	ASSLTKDYNEQF
TRBV7-9	TRBJ2-3	ASSLVTGADTQY
TRBV29-1	TRBJ2-7	SVRLQGVGEQY
TRBV11-3	TRBJ2-3	ASSLGKREEGTDTQY
TRBV2	TRBJ2-2	ASTALGIANTGELF
TRBV7-9	TRBJ1-2	ASSLPAGNGYT
TRBV7-2	TRBJ1-3	ASSRDRGDTIY
TRBV7-2	TRBJ2-2	ASSTRLAGDTGELF
TRBV4-1	TRBJ2-6	ASSQDPGAGANVLT
TRBV4-2	TRBJ2-3	ASSQDSLVTQY
TRBV5-1	TRBJ2-7	ASSLTAPSIEQY
TRBV7-2	TRBJ2-7	ASSLRGGPTYEQY
TRBV5-1	TRBJ2-5	ASSQQGAQETQY
TRBV18	TRBJ2-5	ASSLLQETQY
TRBV9	TRBJ2-5	ASSPGPQETQY
TRBV5-1	TRBJ2-5	ASSLDSRGGETQY
TRBV15	TRBJ2-5	ATSRDTAQETQY